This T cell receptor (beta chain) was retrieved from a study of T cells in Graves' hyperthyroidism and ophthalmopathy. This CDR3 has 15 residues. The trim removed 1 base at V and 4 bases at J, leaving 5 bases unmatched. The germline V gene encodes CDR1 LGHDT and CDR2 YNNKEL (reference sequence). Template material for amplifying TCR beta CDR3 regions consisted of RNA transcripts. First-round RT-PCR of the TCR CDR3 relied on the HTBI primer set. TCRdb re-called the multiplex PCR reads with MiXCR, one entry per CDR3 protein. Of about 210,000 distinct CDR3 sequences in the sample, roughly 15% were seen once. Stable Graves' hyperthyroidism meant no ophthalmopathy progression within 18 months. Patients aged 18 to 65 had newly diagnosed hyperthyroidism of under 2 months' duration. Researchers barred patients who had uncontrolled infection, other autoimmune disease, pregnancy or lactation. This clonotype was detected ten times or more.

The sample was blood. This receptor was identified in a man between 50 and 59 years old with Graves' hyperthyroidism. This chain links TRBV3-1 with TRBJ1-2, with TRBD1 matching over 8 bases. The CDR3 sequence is CASSQAQGAVYGYTF. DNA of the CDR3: TGTGCCAGCAGCCAAGCCCAGGGGGCCGTCTATGGCTACACCTTC.